Here is one TCR beta chain with its context. The authors' processing: The assay estimated nucleated cells by amplifying reference gene primers. TCRdb keeps only in-frame clones here, not all; method: immunoSEQ multiplex PCR. From that table come the V and J calls and clone size; the DNA was used to work out D and trimming. The sample shows 150,000 to 200,000 clones, over 75% of them seen only once. These data originate in a study of blood T cell repertoires in COVID-19. Study at large: Nucleic acid was either cDNA or gDNA, and it came from T cells, B-cell-depleted T cells, or PBMCs.

Membership in each cohort depended on participant-reported clinical history. In Cohort 3, a recovered donor had either two negative PCRs, clearance, or symptom resolution. V was pared by 5 bases and J by 6 bases, with 5 bases of the junction left unmatched. This CDR3 contains 13 residues. Germline CDR1 is SGHDN and CDR2 is FVKESK. The sample taken for sequencing was PBMCs or T cells enriched from blood (not recorded which). The receptor was derived from a man aged 50 or older who had recovered from COVID-19. V and J are TRBV14 and TRBJ2-3; 7 bases are a match to TRBD2. The CDR3 DNA follows: TGTGCCAGCAGCGGACTAGTTGCTGATACGCAGTATTTT. It translates to CASSGLVADTQYF.